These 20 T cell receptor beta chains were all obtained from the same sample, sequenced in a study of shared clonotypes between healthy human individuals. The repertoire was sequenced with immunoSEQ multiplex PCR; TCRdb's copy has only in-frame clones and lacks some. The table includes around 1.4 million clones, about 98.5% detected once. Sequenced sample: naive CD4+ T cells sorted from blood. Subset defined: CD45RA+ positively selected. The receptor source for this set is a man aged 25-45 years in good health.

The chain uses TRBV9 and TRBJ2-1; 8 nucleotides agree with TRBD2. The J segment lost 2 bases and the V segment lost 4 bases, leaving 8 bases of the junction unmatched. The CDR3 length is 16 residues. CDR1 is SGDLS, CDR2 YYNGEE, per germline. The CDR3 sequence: CASSPFSGTAYNEQFF. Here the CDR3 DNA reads TGTGCCAGCAGCCCATTTAGCGGGACGGCCTACAATGAGCAGTTCTTC.

CDR3 sequence reads: CASTALAGTYEQYF. The CDR3 coding sequence is TGTGCCAGCACCGCACTAGCGGGAACCTACGAGCAGTACTTC. This rearrangement joins TRBV28 to TRBJ2-7, with 10 bases that match TRBD2. J lost 2 bases, V lost 7 bases, and 5 bases had no gene match. The CDR3 is made up of 14 amino acids. The germline V gene encodes CDR1 MDHEN and CDR2 SYDVKM.

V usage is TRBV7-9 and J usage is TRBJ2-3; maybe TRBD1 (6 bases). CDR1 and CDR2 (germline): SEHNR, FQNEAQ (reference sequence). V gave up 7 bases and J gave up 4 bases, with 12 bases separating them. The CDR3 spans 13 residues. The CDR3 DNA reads TGTGCCAGCATCCAGGGGCTGTCAGATACGCAGTATTTT. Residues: CASIQGLSDTQYF.

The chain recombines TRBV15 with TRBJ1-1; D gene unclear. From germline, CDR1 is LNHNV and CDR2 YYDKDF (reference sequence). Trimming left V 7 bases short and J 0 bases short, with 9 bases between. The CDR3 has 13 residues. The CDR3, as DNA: TGTGCCACCACCCCAGATATGAACACTGAAGCTTTCTTT. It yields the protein CATTPDMNTEAFF.

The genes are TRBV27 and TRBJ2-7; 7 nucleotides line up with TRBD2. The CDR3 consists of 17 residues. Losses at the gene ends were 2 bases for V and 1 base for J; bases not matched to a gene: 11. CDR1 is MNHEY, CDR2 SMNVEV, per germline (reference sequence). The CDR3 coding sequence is TGTGCCAGCAGTTTAAATCCGGCGGGGGTGGGGTCCTACGAGCAGTACTTC. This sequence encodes CASSLNPAGVGSYEQYF.

CDR3 coding DNA: TGCGCCAGCAGCTTGACCCAGGGGGCGCCTGTTGGTGGCTACACCTTC. It yields the protein CASSLTQGAPVGGYTF. The chain is built from TRBV5-1 and TRBJ1-2; 8 bases fit TRBD1. The trim removed 1 base at V and 7 bases at J, leaving 12 bases unmatched. This CDR3 has 16 amino acids. CDR1 and CDR2 (germline): SGHRS, YFSETQ.

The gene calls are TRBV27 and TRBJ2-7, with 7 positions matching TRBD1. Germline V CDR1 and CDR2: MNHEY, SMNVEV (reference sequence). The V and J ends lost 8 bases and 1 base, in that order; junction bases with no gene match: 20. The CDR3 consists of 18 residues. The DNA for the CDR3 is TGTGCCAGCGGATTACTTAAAACATGGACAGGTTATTCCTACGAGCAGTACTTC. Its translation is CASGLLKTWTGYSYEQYF.

CDR3 sequence reads: CASSPGPPEPNTEAFF. DNA of the CDR3: TGTGCCAGCAGCCCGGGACCTCCCGAACCGAACACTGAAGCTTTCTTT. The chain recombines TRBV5-8 with TRBJ1-1, with a weak D call TRBD1 (5 bases). The V gene's germline CDR1 is SGHTS and CDR2 YDEGEE. The V gene lost 4 bases and the J gene lost 1 base, with 17 bases spanning the gap. There are 16 residues in the CDR3. Full variable domain (remainder filled in from reference TRBV5-8 and TRBJ1-1): EAGVTQSPTHLIKTRGQQATLRCSPISGHTSVYWYQQALGLGLQFLLWYDEGEERNRGNFPPRFSGRQFPNYSSELNVNALELEDSALYLCASSPGPPEPNTEAFFGQGTRLTVV.

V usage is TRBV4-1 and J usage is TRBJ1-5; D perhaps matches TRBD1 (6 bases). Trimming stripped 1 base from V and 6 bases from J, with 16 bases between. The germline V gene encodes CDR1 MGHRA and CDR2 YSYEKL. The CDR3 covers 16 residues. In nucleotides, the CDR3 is TGCGCCAGCAGCCAAGGGACACAGGGAGGGGGTCAGCCCCAGCATTTT. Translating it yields CASSQGTQGGGQPQHF.

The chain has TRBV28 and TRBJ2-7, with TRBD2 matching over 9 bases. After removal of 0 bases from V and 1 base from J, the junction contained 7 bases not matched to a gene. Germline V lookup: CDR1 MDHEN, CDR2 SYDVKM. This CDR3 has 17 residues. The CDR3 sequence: CASSLWVGLAGSYEQYF. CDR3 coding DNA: TGTGCCAGCAGTTTATGGGTAGGGCTAGCGGGATCCTACGAGCAGTACTTC.

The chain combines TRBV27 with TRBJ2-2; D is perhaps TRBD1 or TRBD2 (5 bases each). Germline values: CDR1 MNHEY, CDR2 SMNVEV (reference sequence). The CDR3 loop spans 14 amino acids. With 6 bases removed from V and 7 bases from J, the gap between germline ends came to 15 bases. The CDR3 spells CASRPEGRSGELFF. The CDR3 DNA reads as TGTGCCAGCAGGCCTGAGGGGCGTAGCGGGGAGCTGTTTTTT.

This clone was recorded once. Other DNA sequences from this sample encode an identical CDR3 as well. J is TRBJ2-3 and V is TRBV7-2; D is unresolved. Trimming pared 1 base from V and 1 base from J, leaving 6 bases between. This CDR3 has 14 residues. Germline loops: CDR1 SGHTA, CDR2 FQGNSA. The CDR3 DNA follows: TGTGCCAGCAGCTTAGATCCGGGCACAGATACGCAGTATTTT. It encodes CASSLDPGTDTQYF.

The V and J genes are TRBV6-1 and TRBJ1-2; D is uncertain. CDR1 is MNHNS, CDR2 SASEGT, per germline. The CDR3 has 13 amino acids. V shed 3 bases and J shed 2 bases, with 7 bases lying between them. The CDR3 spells CASSDPRNYGYTF. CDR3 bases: TGTGCCAGCAGTGACCCCCGGAACTATGGCTACACCTTC.

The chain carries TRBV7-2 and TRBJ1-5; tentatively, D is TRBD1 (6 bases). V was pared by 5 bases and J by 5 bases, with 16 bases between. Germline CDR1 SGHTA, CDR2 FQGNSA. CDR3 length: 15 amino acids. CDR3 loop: CASSALTGLHQPQHF. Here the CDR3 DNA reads TGTGCCAGCAGCGCCCTTACAGGGCTCCATCAGCCCCAGCATTTT.

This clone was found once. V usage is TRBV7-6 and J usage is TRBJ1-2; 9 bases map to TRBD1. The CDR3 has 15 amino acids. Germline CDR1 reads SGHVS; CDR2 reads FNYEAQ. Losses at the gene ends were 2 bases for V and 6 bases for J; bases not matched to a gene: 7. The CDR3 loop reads CASSLTIQGAHGYTF. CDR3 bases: TGTGCCAGCAGCTTAACTATACAGGGGGCCCATGGCTACACCTTC. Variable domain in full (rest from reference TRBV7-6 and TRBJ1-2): GAGVSQSPRYKVTKRGQDVALRCDPISGHVSLYWYRQALGQGPEFLTYFNYEAQQDKSGLPNDRFSAERPEGSISTLTIQRTEQRDSAMYRCASSLTIQGAHGYTFGSGTRLTVV.

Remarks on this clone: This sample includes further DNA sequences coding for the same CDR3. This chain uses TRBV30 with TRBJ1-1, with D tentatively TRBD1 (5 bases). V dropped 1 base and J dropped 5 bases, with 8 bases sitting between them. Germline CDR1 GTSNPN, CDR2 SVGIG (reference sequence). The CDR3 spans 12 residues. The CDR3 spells CAWSGGGTEAFF. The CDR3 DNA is TGTGCCTGGAGTGGGGGCGGTACTGAAGCTTTCTTT.

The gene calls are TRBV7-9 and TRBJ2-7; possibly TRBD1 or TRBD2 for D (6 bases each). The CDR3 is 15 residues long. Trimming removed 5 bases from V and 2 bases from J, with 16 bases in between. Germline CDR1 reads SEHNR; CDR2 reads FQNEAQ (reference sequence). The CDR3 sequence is CASSPGGLLAYEQYF. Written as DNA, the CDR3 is TGTGCCAGCAGCCCTGGGGGGCTTCTAGCCTACGAGCAGTACTTC.

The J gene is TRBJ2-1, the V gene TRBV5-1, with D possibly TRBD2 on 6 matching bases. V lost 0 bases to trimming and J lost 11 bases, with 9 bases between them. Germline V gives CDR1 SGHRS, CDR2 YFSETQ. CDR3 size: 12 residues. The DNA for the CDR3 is TGCGCCAGCAGCTTGGGGGAGGCCCAGCAGTTCTTC. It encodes CASSLGEAQQFF.

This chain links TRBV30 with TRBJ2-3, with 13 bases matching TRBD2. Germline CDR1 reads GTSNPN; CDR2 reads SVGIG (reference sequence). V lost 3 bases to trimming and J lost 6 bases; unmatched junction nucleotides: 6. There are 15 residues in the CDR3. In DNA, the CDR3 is TGTGCCTGGAGGGGGACTAGCGGGATTTGGGATACGCAGTATTTT. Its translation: CAWRGTSGIWDTQYF.

This chain's CDR3 is CASSDPLRGETQYF. CDR3 sequence (DNA): TGTGCCAGCAGTGACCCCCTACGGGGAGAGACCCAGTACTTC. The chain carries TRBV25-1 and TRBJ2-5; tentatively, D is TRBD2 (5 bases). The CDR3 spans 14 residues. The V gene's germline CDR1 is MGHDK and CDR2 SYGVNS. V lost 3 bases to trimming and J lost 4 bases, with 12 bases between them.